The rows below give T cell receptor beta chains drawn from one sample of a study of long-term antiretroviral therapy in people with HIV. TCRdb keeps only in-frame clones here, not all; method: immunoSEQ multiplex PCR. The sample consists of tens of thousands of clones, 80% to 90% of them appearing once. Material: unsorted PBMCs, obtained 0.8 years before starting antiretroviral therapy. These receptors were obtained from a young man with HIV. Each CDR3 is given with its conserved first and last residue. Fields, in order: D gene, clone size, V gene, J gene, CDR3 DNA, CDR3 protein. A D gene is named only where the DNA matches it firmly. A row's size may be missing; if present it is once, few, many or a size class.

D gene: -
clone size: once
V gene: TRBV11-2
J gene: TRBJ1-1
CDR3 DNA: TGTGCCAGCAGCTTAGGGCTGGGGCGCACTGAAGCTTTCTTT
CDR3 protein: CASSLGLGRTEAFF

D gene: TRBD1
clone size: -
V gene: TRBV5-1
J gene: TRBJ2-3
CDR3 DNA: TGCGCCAGCAGCTTGACACAGGGGGGAGATACGCAGTATTTT
CDR3 protein: CASSLTQGGDTQYF

D gene: -
clone size: -
V gene: TRBV5-1
J gene: TRBJ1-3
CDR3 DNA: TGCGCCAGCAAAGCTCAATCGAGCTCTGGAAACACCATATATTTT
CDR3 protein: CASKAQSSSGNTIYF

D gene: TRBD2
clone size: -
V gene: TRBV19
J gene: TRBJ2-7
CDR3 DNA: TGTGCCAGTAGTATAGATTCGGCTAGCGGGACCTACGAGCAGTACTTC
CDR3 protein: CASSIDSASGTYEQYF

D gene: -
clone size: -
V gene: TRBV6-4
J gene: TRBJ2-3
CDR3 DNA: TGTGCCAGCAGTGACTCAGCTAGCGGCACAGATACGCAGTATTTT
CDR3 protein: CASSDSASGTDTQYF

D gene: -
clone size: -
V gene: TRBV14
J gene: TRBJ1-4
CDR3 DNA: TGTGCCAGCAGCCAAGAGGAATGGACAAATGCATACGAAAAACTGTTTTTT
CDR3 protein: CASSQEEWTNAYEKLFF

D gene: -
clone size: -
V gene: TRBV5-1
J gene: TRBJ2-3
CDR3 DNA: TGCGCCAGCAGCCTCACAGATACGCAGTATTTT
CDR3 protein: CASSLTDTQYF

D gene: -
clone size: -
V gene: TRBV6-5
J gene: TRBJ1-2
CDR3 DNA: TGTGCCAGCACTCGTGCGGGGTATGGCTACACCTTC
CDR3 protein: CASTRAGYGYTF

D gene: -
clone size: -
V gene: TRBV19
J gene: TRBJ1-1
CDR3 DNA: TGTGCCAGTAGTCAGACTGGGGGTGGGGCTGAAGCTTTCTTT
CDR3 protein: CASSQTGGGAEAFF

D gene: -
clone size: -
V gene: TRBV21-1
J gene: TRBJ2-7
CDR3 DNA: TGTGCCAGCAGCAACAGGGCCTACGAGCAGTACTTC
CDR3 protein: CASSNRAYEQYF

D gene: -
clone size: -
V gene: TRBV21-1
J gene: TRBJ2-4
CDR3 DNA: TGTGCCAGCAGCAAAGTGCCCCCCGGCAACATTCAGTACTTC
CDR3 protein: CASSKVPPGNIQYF

D gene: -
clone size: -
V gene: TRBV27
J gene: TRBJ2-7
CDR3 DNA: TGTGCCAGCCGCCCCGGACTAAACTACGAGCAGTACTTC
CDR3 protein: CASRPGLNYEQYF

D gene: -
clone size: -
V gene: TRBV29-1
J gene: TRBJ2-7
CDR3 DNA: TGCAGCGTTACGTCACCCAGGGGAAGGGAGCAGTACTTC
CDR3 protein: CSVTSPRGREQYF

D gene: -
clone size: -
V gene: TRBV19
J gene: TRBJ2-3
CDR3 DNA: TGTGCCAGCCGATCCCGACACAGCACAGATACGCAGTATTTT
CDR3 protein: CASRSRHSTDTQYF

D gene: -
clone size: -
V gene: TRBV11-2
J gene: TRBJ2-7
CDR3 DNA: TGTGCCAGCAGCTTAAGGACCTACGAGCAGTACTTC
CDR3 protein: CASSLRTYEQYF

D gene: -
clone size: few
V gene: TRBV27
J gene: TRBJ1-5
CDR3 DNA: TGTGCCAGCAGTTTTCAGGGCCAGCCCCAGCATTTT
CDR3 protein: CASSFQGQPQHF

D gene: TRBD1
clone size: -
V gene: TRBV19
J gene: TRBJ1-5
CDR3 DNA: TGTGCCAGTAGTACCGCTGCAGGGGGTCATCAGCCCCAGCATTTT
CDR3 protein: CASSTAAGGHQPQHF

D gene: -
clone size: -
V gene: TRBV5-5
J gene: TRBJ2-2
CDR3 DNA: TGTGCCAGCAGCTTGTCCCTCAGGGAGTCCGGGGAGCTGTTTTTT
CDR3 protein: CASSLSLRESGELFF

D gene: -
clone size: -
V gene: TRBV11-2
J gene: TRBJ1-3
CDR3 DNA: TGTGCCAGCAGCTTACCCCCCACTCGGGGCTACTCTGGAAACACCATATATTTT
CDR3 protein: CASSLPPTRGYSGNTIYF

D gene: -
clone size: -
V gene: TRBV5-6
J gene: TRBJ2-3
CDR3 DNA: TGTGCCAGCAGCTTGGGCCCCTTTGGGCGGTCCACAGATACGCAGTATTTT
CDR3 protein: CASSLGPFGRSTDTQYF